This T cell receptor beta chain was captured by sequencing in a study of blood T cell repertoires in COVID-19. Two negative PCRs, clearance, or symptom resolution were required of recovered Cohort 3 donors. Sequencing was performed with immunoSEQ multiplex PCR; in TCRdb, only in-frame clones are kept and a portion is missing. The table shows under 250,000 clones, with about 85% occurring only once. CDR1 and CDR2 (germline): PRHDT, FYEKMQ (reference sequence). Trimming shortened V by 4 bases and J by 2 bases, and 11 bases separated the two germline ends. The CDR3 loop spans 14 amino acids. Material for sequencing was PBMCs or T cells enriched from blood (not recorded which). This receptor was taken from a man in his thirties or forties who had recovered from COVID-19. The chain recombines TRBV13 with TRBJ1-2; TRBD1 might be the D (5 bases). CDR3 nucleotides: TGTGCCAGCAGCTCTAACCGACAGAACTATGGCTACACCTTC. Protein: CASSSNRQNYGYTF.